These 28 T cell receptor beta chains were all obtained from the same sample, sequenced in a study of tumor-infiltrating lymphocytes in localized non-small cell lung cancer. Only in-frame clones appear in the TCRdb table, and some are missing; sequencing was by immunoSEQ multiplex PCR. The profile covers about 9,200 clones, with roughly four fifths appearing a single time and roughly 9.2% taken by the ten largest. Input material: uninvolved lung tissue not adjacent to the tumor. Source of these receptors: a human donor with non-small cell lung cancer.

The rearrangement links TRBV5-5 to TRBJ2-2; 8 bases line up with TRBD1. CDR3 length: 15 amino acids. Germline V gene data show CDR1 as SGHKS and CDR2 as YYEKEE (reference sequence). The trim removed 4 bases at V and 4 bases at J, leaving 6 bases unmatched. The CDR3, as DNA: TGTGCCAGCAGCAAAGGACAGGGTGTCACCGGGGAGCTGTTTTTT. Its protein product is CASSKGQGVTGELFF.

This sequence joins TRBV5-6 and TRBJ1-3, with D tentatively TRBD1 (5 bases). Trimming took 5 bases from V and 5 from J, leaving 11 bases between them. From germline, CDR1 is SGHDT and CDR2 YYEEEE. The CDR3 has 13 residues. CDR3 residues: CASRSRQRNTIYF. The CDR3 DNA is TGTGCCAGCAGATCACGACAGAGAAACACCATATATTTT.

V usage is TRBV25-1 and J usage is TRBJ1-2; TRBD1 aligns across 12 bases. The V segment lost 4 bases and the J segment 4 bases; nucleotides outside the gene matches: 13. Germline V gene sequence: CDR1 MGHDK, CDR2 SYGVNS. CDR3 size: 18 residues. The CDR3 nucleotides are TGTGCCAGCAGTGGTGCACCCGGGACAGGGGGCTTTGGCTATGGCTACACCTTC. Translated: CASSGAPGTGGFGYGYTF.

The V call is TRBV7-2, the J call TRBJ2-1; the D is unclear. V dropped 5 bases and J dropped 0 bases, with 14 bases sitting between them. The germline gives CDR1 SGHTA, CDR2 FQGNSA. This CDR3 has 16 residues. The CDR3: CASSPSSASSYNEQFF. The CDR3 nucleotides read TGTGCCAGCAGCCCAAGTTCCGCAAGCTCCTACAATGAGCAGTTCTTC.

The chain recombines TRBV25-1 with TRBJ1-5; a possible D gene is TRBD1 (6 bases). CDR1 and CDR2 from the germline V gene are MGHDK and SYGVNS. V gave up 5 bases and J gave up 3 bases, with 11 bases separating them. CDR3 length: 14 residues. The CDR3 is CASSQRGANQPQHF. The CDR3 DNA reads TGTGCCAGCAGTCAGCGGGGGGCCAATCAGCCCCAGCATTTT.

This rearrangement joins TRBV30 to TRBJ1-1; TRBD1 aligns across 8 bases. The CDR3 has 13 residues. CDR1 GTSNPN and CDR2 SVGIG come from the germline V gene (reference sequence). Trimming at V came to 3 bases and at J to 4 bases, leaving 4 bases not matched to a gene. The CDR3 reads CAWSRTGGTEAFF. DNA for the CDR3: TGTGCCTGGAGCCGTACAGGGGGCACTGAAGCTTTCTTT.

The rearrangement links TRBV7-2 to TRBJ2-1, with D hard to call. The germline V gene encodes CDR1 SGHTA and CDR2 FQGNSA. This CDR3 region has 12 residues. Trimming pared 2 bases from V and 9 bases from J, leaving 8 bases between. In nucleotides, the CDR3 is TGTGCCAGCAGCTTAATTGATACTGAGCAGTTCTTC. Translating it yields CASSLIDTEQFF.

This chain links TRBV6-1 with TRBJ2-1; a possible D gene is TRBD2 (5 bases). The CDR3 extends over 18 amino acids. Germline loops: CDR1 MNHNS, CDR2 SASEGT. V lost 2 bases and J lost 1, with 18 bases in between. CDR3 DNA: TGTGCCAGCAGTGAATCATTGGTGGGTAGCGCTTCCTACAATGAGCAGTTCTTC. It codes for CASSESLVGSASYNEQFF.

The genes are TRBV18 and TRBJ2-7; D is perhaps TRBD2 (6 bases). CDR1 and CDR2 (germline): KGHSH, LQKENI. CDR3 size: 12 residues. Trimming took 2 bases from V and 7 from J, leaving 9 bases between them. CDR3 DNA: TGTGCCAGCTCACCAGGGCGGGGAGAGCAGTACTTC. This translates into CASSPGRGEQYF.

The chain carries TRBV5-6 and TRBJ2-7; D uncertain. The CDR3 covers 13 residues. V was pared by 5 bases and J by 3 bases, with 12 bases between. CDR1 and CDR2 (germline): SGHDT, YYEEEE. CDR3 coding DNA: TGTGCCAGCAGAATCCAGGACGGCTACGAGCAGTACTTC. Residues: CASRIQDGYEQYF.

This chain joins TRBV6-6 and TRBJ2-7; TRBD2 is a possible D gene (6 bases). CDR3 size: 11 residues. CDR1 and CDR2 (germline): MNHNY, SVGAGI (reference sequence). V lost 6 bases and J lost 11, with 14 bases in between. The CDR3 coding sequence is TGTGCCAGCAGCCTAAGCGGGCTCGAGTACTTC. The encoded protein is CASSLSGLEYF.

This clone was observed a single time. CDR3 sequence (DNA): TGTGCCAGCAGCTTGGGGACACCCCCCAATGAGCAGTTCTTC. Residues: CASSLGTPPNEQFF. V gene TRBV7-2 combines with J gene TRBJ2-1; tentatively, D is TRBD1 (6 bases). V lost 3 bases and J lost 6, with 12 bases in between. CDR3 length: 14 residues. Germline CDR1 reads SGHTA; CDR2 reads FQGNSA.

The sample holds one count of this clone. The chain combines TRBV5-6 with TRBJ1-2, with 8 bases aligning to TRBD1. Germline CDR1 is SGHDT and CDR2 is YYEEEE. The trim removed 4 bases at V and 4 bases at J, leaving 0 bases unmatched. CDR3 size: 12 residues. This CDR3 reads CASSTGGYGYTF. DNA for the CDR3: TGTGCCAGCAGCACAGGGGGCTATGGCTACACCTTC.

The chain employs TRBV4-3 and TRBJ1-4; D is ambiguous. Per the germline V gene, CDR1 is LGHNA and CDR2 is YSLEER. The CDR3 consists of 13 residues. Trimming took off 0 bases at V and 8 bases at J, with 7 bases between the two ends. The DNA of the CDR3 is TGCGCCAGCAGCCAAGATCGTAGGGAAAAACTGTTTTTT. Its protein product is CASSQDRREKLFF.

This clone was picked up one time. The chain's CDR3 is CALTPGVSAGYTF. The CDR3 DNA follows: TGTGCCTTGACACCCGGGGTCAGCGCAGGCTACACCTTC. The chain recombines TRBV30 with TRBJ1-2; D not resolved. Germline V lookup: CDR1 GTSNPN, CDR2 SVGIG (reference sequence). V lost 7 bases and J lost 8, with 20 bases in between. The CDR3 covers 13 residues. Drawing the rest from reference TRBV30 and TRBJ1-2, the complete variable domain is SQTIHQWPATLVQPVGSPLSLECTVEGTSNPNLYWYRQAAGRGLQLLFYSVGIGQISSEVPQNLSASRPQDRQFILSSKKLLLSDSGFYLCALTPGVSAGYTFGSGTRLTVV.

This chain joins TRBV19 and TRBJ2-7; weak D call: TRBD2 (6 bases). Germline V gene sequence: CDR1 LNHDA, CDR2 SQIVND (reference sequence). Trimming took off 7 bases at V and 0 bases at J, with 13 bases between the two ends. The CDR3 is 14 residues long. The CDR3 sequence is CASTRDFSSYEQYF. CDR3 DNA sequence: TGTGCCAGTACCCGGGACTTCAGCTCCTACGAGCAGTACTTC.

This clone was seen a handful of times. The chain couples TRBV5-1 to TRBJ2-2, with D perhaps TRBD1 or TRBD2 (5 bases each). Germline CDR1 and CDR2: SGHRS and YFSETQ. V lost 5 bases and J lost 5, with 22 bases in between. The CDR3 consists of 17 residues. The CDR3 DNA follows: TGCGCCAGCAGTCCCCCCGGGACGGCCAGAAGTACCGGGGAGCTGTTTTTT. Translated, it gives CASSPPGTARSTGELFF.

This chain links TRBV5-1 with TRBJ2-1; 8 nucleotides agree with TRBD1. Germline assignment: CDR1 SGHRS and CDR2 YFSETQ. The V segment lost 4 bases and the J segment 7 bases; nucleotides outside the gene matches: 7. There are 14 residues in the CDR3. CDR3 nucleotides: TGCGCCAGCAGCGAGGGTAGACAGGGGAATGAGCAGTTCTTC. It specifies CASSEGRQGNEQFF.

V and J are TRBV7-9 and TRBJ1-5; D is unresolved. V lost 2 bases and J lost 1, with 9 bases in between. CDR1 is SEHNR and CDR2 is FQNEAQ in the germline V gene (reference sequence). The CDR3 covers 15 residues. CDR3 amino acids: CASSLLGSSNQPQHF. DNA for the CDR3: TGTGCCAGCAGCTTATTAGGGAGCAGCAATCAGCCCCAGCATTTT. The full variable domain, rest sourced from reference TRBV7-9 and TRBJ1-5, is DTGVSQNPRHKITKRGQNVTFRCDPISEHNRLYWYRQTLGQGPEFLTYFQNEAQLEKSRLLSDRFSAERPKGSFSTLEIQRTEQGDSAMYLCASSLLGSSNQPQHFGDGTRLSIL.

This clone was observed a few times. This chain connects TRBV5-8 to TRBJ2-2; no clear D. Trimming removed 2 bases from V and 6 bases from J, with 14 bases in between. Germline CDR1 reads SGHTS; CDR2 reads YDEGEE. The CDR3 length is 15 residues. Written as DNA, the CDR3 is TGTGCCAGCAGCTTTAGGGCTACCACCTCCGGGGAGCTGTTTTTT. It translates to CASSFRATTSGELFF.

The chain uses TRBV9 and TRBJ2-7; D ambiguous. V shed 0 bases and J shed 3 bases, with 10 bases lying between them. The length of the CDR3 is 14 residues. Looked up from germline, CDR1 is SGDLS and CDR2 is YYNGEE. This CDR3 is CASSVDHGYYEQYF. CDR3 sequence (DNA): TGTGCCAGCAGCGTAGACCACGGCTACTACGAGCAGTACTTC.

This clone was seen only a few times. V gene TRBV19 combines with J gene TRBJ2-6; D is unclear. Looked up from germline, CDR1 is LNHDA and CDR2 is SQIVND (reference sequence). The germline V and J ends were trimmed by 3 bases and 1 base, with 4 bases remaining between them. The CDR3 runs 14 residues. This chain's CDR3 is CASSMISGANVLTF. The CDR3 coding sequence is TGTGCCAGTAGTATGATTTCTGGGGCCAACGTCCTGACTTTC.

This clone was detected a few times. This chain connects TRBV10-1 to TRBJ2-1, with 9 bases identical to TRBD2. CDR3 length equals 14 residues. V lost 5 bases to trimming and J lost 6 bases; unmatched junction nucleotides: 5. Germline V gives CDR1 WNHNN, CDR2 SYGVQD (reference sequence). CDR3 sequence (DNA): TGCGCCAGCAGTATGGGCGGGAGGGCCAATGAGCAGTTCTTC. Its protein is CASSMGGRANEQFF.

This clone was seen only a few times. The chain links TRBV2 to TRBJ2-7; D assignment may be TRBD1 or TRBD2 (5 bases each). This CDR3 spans 15 amino acids. Trimming took off 6 bases at V and 6 bases at J, with 21 bases between the two ends. Germline loops: CDR1 SNHLY, CDR2 FYNNEI. The CDR3 DNA reads as TGTGCCAGCAGCACGCTTAGGGGAGCTTCGGTCGAGCAGTACTTC. Translation: CASSTLRGASVEQYF.

V is TRBV4-2 and J is TRBJ1-1; D uncertain. Trimming took off 1 base at V and 0 bases at J, with 9 bases between the two ends. The germline gives CDR1 LGHNA, CDR2 YNFKEQ. The length of the CDR3 is 15 residues. Here the CDR3 reads CASSQVKAVNTEAFF. As DNA, the CDR3 is TGTGCCAGCAGCCAAGTAAAGGCGGTGAACACTGAAGCTTTCTTT.

V usage is TRBV7-2 and J usage is TRBJ2-2; unclear D gene. The CDR3 has 15 residues. The germline V gene has CDR1 SGHTA and CDR2 FQGNSA. V shed 4 bases and J shed 4 bases, with 13 bases lying between them. The DNA of the CDR3 is TGTGCCAGCAGCTCGCAGATGAGCCCCACCGGGGAGCTGTTTTTT. Its protein is CASSSQMSPTGELFF.

The chain carries TRBV5-6 and TRBJ2-1, with D possibly TRBD1 on 6 matching bases. V was trimmed by 6 bases and J by 7 bases, leaving 20 bases between them. This CDR3 has 15 amino acids. Germline CDR1 is SGHDT and CDR2 is YYEEEE. The CDR3 nucleotides read TGTGCCAGCATACTCAGCGGTGGACAGAGGAATGAGCAGTTCTTC. This codes for CASILSGGQRNEQFF.

The CDR3 sequence: CASSRHRGGFYEQYF. Here the CDR3 DNA reads TGTGCCAGCAGTCGACACAGGGGAGGATTCTACGAGCAGTACTTC. V is TRBV27 and J is TRBJ2-7; D possibly corresponds to TRBD1 (7 bases). CDR1 and CDR2 from the germline V gene are MNHEY and SMNVEV (reference sequence). Trimming took 5 bases from V and 3 from J, leaving 17 bases between them. This CDR3 contains 15 residues.